The 27 T cell receptor beta chains below come from one sample, sequenced in a study of T cells in narcolepsy. Measured with immunoSEQ multiplex PCR; TCRdb has only the in-frame clones, and not every one. The data contain approximately 40,000 clones, about 91% of them singletons. Sequencing was performed on CD45RA- memory CD4+ T cells from PBMCs. These receptors all stem from a human donor with narcolepsy.

This sequence joins TRBV18 and TRBJ1-1, with TRBD1 matching over 9 bases. The CDR3 has 13 amino acids. CDR1 KGHSH and CDR2 LQKENI come from the germline V gene. V lost 5 bases to trimming and J lost 4 bases; unmatched junction nucleotides: 2. Here the CDR3 reads CASSKTGGTEAFF. DNA for the CDR3: TGTGCCAGCTCAAAGACAGGGGGCACTGAAGCTTTCTTT.

This clone was picked up a small number of times. This chain connects TRBV19 to TRBJ1-1, with D hard to call. Germline V CDR1 and CDR2: LNHDA, SQIVND (reference sequence). The ends were cut back, 6 bases at V and 0 bases at J, with 11 bases in the middle. The CDR3 has 14 residues. The CDR3 DNA follows: TGTGCCAGTAGCTGGAGAGGGATGAACACTGAAGCTTTCTTT. It translates to CASSWRGMNTEAFF.

The chain links TRBV5-4 to TRBJ1-2; D ambiguous. The CDR3 extends over 16 amino acids. Germline V gene lookup returns CDR1 SGHNT and CDR2 YYREEE (reference sequence). Trimming removed 4 bases at V and 0 bases at J, with 16 bases between. CDR3 nucleotides: TGTGCCAGCAGCCCTGGGCCGAGTCAGGCTAACTATGGCTACACCTTC. Its translation: CASSPGPSQANYGYTF.

The gene calls are TRBV4-3 and TRBJ2-1, with TRBD2 matching 14 bases. This CDR3 has 20 amino acids. The J segment lost 0 bases and the V segment lost 1 base, leaving 8 bases of the junction unmatched. Per the germline V gene, CDR1 is LGHNA and CDR2 is YSLEER. CDR3 in amino acids: CASSQASGLAGVLSYNEQFF. The DNA for the CDR3 is TGCGCCAGCAGCCAAGCTTCGGGACTAGCGGGGGTCCTCTCCTACAATGAGCAGTTCTTC.

This clone has only one observation. The CDR3 protein is CASSLDGQTYNEQFF. The CDR3 DNA sequence: TGTGCCAGTAGTCTTGACGGACAAACCTACAATGAGCAGTTCTTC. The chain combines TRBV19 with TRBJ2-1, with D perhaps matching TRBD1 (5 bases). This CDR3 has 15 residues. The germline V gene has CDR1 LNHDA and CDR2 SQIVND (reference sequence). V shed 5 bases and J shed 2 bases, with 13 bases lying between them.

The rearrangement links TRBV9 to TRBJ2-7; perhaps TRBD1 as D (6 bases). Between the trimmed V and J ends, which lost 0 bases and 2 bases, there was a span of 9 bases. The CDR3 extends over 14 amino acids. Germline V gene sequence: CDR1 SGDLS, CDR2 YYNGEE. In DNA, the CDR3 is TGTGCCAGCAGCGTAGGACAGGCTACCTACGAGCAGTACTTC. This encodes CASSVGQATYEQYF. Full variable domain (remainder filled in from reference TRBV9 and TRBJ2-7): DSGVTQTPKHLITATGQRVTLRCSPRSGDLSVYWYQQSLDQGLQFLIQYYNGEERAKGNILERFSAQQFPDLHSELNLSSLELGDSALYFCASSVGQATYEQYFGPGTRLTVT.

The V call is TRBV19, the J call TRBJ2-7; unclear D gene. The V end was cut by 6 bases, the J end by 6 bases, with 18 bases between. Germline V gives CDR1 LNHDA, CDR2 SQIVND (reference sequence). The CDR3 length is 14 residues. CDR3 residues: CASSHHGPEVEQYF. DNA of the CDR3: TGTGCCAGTAGCCACCACGGACCTGAGGTCGAGCAGTACTTC.

CDR3 sequence reads: CASSYNYEQYF. For the CDR3, the DNA is TGTGCCAGCAGTTATAACTACGAGCAGTACTTC. The chain is built from TRBV6-5 and TRBJ2-7; D unresolved. The germline V gene encodes CDR1 MNHEY and CDR2 SVGAGI. The CDR3 contains 11 residues. V shed 3 bases and J shed 3 bases, with 3 bases lying between them.

This chain uses TRBV11-2 with TRBJ2-3; 9 nucleotides align to TRBD2. The junction had 9 bases not matched to a gene; V was cut back by 1 base and J by 4 bases. The germline gives CDR1 SGHAT, CDR2 FQNNGV. This CDR3 has 17 amino acids. The CDR3 here is CASSLVGGGARADTQYF. The CDR3, as DNA: TGTGCCAGCAGCTTAGTTGGCGGGGGGGCTAGGGCAGATACGCAGTATTTT. The variable domain in full, completed from reference TRBV11-2 and TRBJ2-3, reads EAGVAQSPRYKIIEKRQSVAFWCNPISGHATLYWYQQILGQGPKLLIQFQNNGVVDDSQLPKDRFSAERLKGVDSTLKIQPAKLEDSAVYLCASSLVGGGARADTQYFGPGTRLTVL.

The V call is TRBV7-9, the J call TRBJ1-2; TRBD1 matches at 10 bases. In germline, CDR1 is SEHNR, CDR2 FQNEAQ (reference sequence). The CDR3 sequence is 14 residues long. The junction had 7 bases not matched to a gene; V was cut back by 5 bases and J by 7 bases. The CDR3 coding sequence is TGTGCCAGCAGCACCCGAGGACAGGGGGGTGGCTACACCTTC. This sequence encodes CASSTRGQGGGYTF.

The rearrangement uses TRBV29-1 and TRBJ1-2; 7 bases are shared with TRBD1. This CDR3 is 11 amino acids long. Trimming took 7 bases from V and 5 from J; bases not matched to a gene: 4. Germline V CDR1 and CDR2: SQVTM, ANQGSEA. The CDR3, as DNA: TGCAGCGGCCGGACAGGTTATGGCTACACCTTC. It codes for CSGRTGYGYTF.

This chain connects TRBV11-1 to TRBJ2-2, with D tentatively TRBD2 (5 bases). CDR1 is SGHAT and CDR2 is FQDESV in the germline V gene (reference sequence). V lost 5 bases to trimming and J lost 0 bases, with 10 bases between them. The CDR3 is made up of 15 amino acids. CDR3 coding DNA: TGTGCCAGCAGCACATCCGGGACGAACACCGGGGAGCTGTTTTTT. This sequence encodes CASSTSGTNTGELFF.

CDR3 bases: TGTGCCAGCAGTTTGTTGGGGTTGCAGCCCCAGCATTTT. Its protein product is CASSLLGLQPQHF. This sequence joins TRBV28 and TRBJ1-5; D is unresolved. The CDR3 has 13 amino acids. Trimming removed 3 bases at V and 7 bases at J, with 10 bases between. Germline V gene sequence: CDR1 MDHEN, CDR2 SYDVKM. Full variable domain (outside the CDR3, taken from reference TRBV28 and TRBJ1-5): DVKVTQSSRYLVKRTGEKVFLECVQDMDHENMFWYRQDPGLGLRLIYFSYDVKMKEKGDIPEGYSVSREKKERFSLILESASTNQTSMYLCASSLLGLQPQHFGDGTRLSIL.

For this clone: Other DNA sequences of this sample code for an identical CDR3. The V gene is TRBV11-3, the J gene TRBJ2-7; D gene unclear. With 1 base removed from V and 0 bases from J, the gap between germline ends came to 7 bases. The CDR3 is made up of 14 amino acids. CDR1 is SGHNT, CDR2 YENEEA, per germline. The CDR3 protein is CASSLGANSYEQYF. The CDR3 DNA sequence: TGTGCCAGCAGCTTAGGAGCGAACTCCTACGAGCAGTACTTC.

The V and J genes are TRBV30 and TRBJ1-5; D uncertain. Germline V CDR1 and CDR2: GTSNPN, SVGIG (reference sequence). The CDR3 consists of 12 residues. Between the trimmed V and J ends, which lost 1 base and 8 bases, there was a span of 9 bases. CDR3 sequence: CAWSDGAEPQHF. DNA for the CDR3: TGTGCCTGGAGTGATGGTGCCGAGCCCCAGCATTTT.

The V call is TRBV10-2, the J call TRBJ2-1, with 7 bases aligning to TRBD2. The CDR3 has 14 amino acids. The ends lost 4 bases at V and 2 bases at J; junction bases unmatched: 2. CDR1 WSHSY and CDR2 SAAADI come from the germline V gene. CDR3 residues: CASSVGGTYNEQFF. The DNA for the CDR3 is TGCGCCAGCAGTGTCGGGGGGACCTACAATGAGCAGTTCTTC.

The chain couples TRBV7-2 to TRBJ2-5; D is ambiguous. Trimming cost V 4 bases and J 5 bases, with 8 bases left between them. The CDR3 runs 12 residues. Germline V gene data show CDR1 as SGHTA and CDR2 as FQGNSA. CDR3 sequence reads: CASSSYLETQYF. CDR3 nucleotide sequence: TGTGCCAGCAGCTCCTACCTGGAGACCCAGTACTTC.

The CDR3 region has the DNA TGTGCCAGCAGTGAACGGCAGCCGAACACCGGGGAGCTGTTTTTT. Protein: CASSERQPNTGELFF. J is TRBJ2-2 and V is TRBV2; D is ambiguous. The length of the CDR3 is 15 residues. The V end was cut by 2 bases, the J end by 0 bases, with 7 bases between. Looked up from germline, CDR1 is SNHLY and CDR2 is FYNNEI. The whole variable domain, remainder taken from reference TRBV2 and TRBJ2-2, is EPEVTQTPSHQVTQMGQEVILRCVPISNHLYFYWYRQILGQKVEFLVSFYNNEISEKSEIFDDQFSVERPDGSNFTLKIRSTKLEDSAMYFCASSERQPNTGELFFGEGSRLTVL.

J is TRBJ1-3 and V is TRBV19; the D gene is possibly TRBD1 (5 bases). The CDR3 is made up of 15 amino acids. V was cut by 5 bases and J by 4 bases, with 15 bases left in between. The germline gives CDR1 LNHDA, CDR2 SQIVND (reference sequence). CDR3 coding DNA: TGTGCCAGTAGTCCAAGAAGGGGCTCCGGAAACACCATATATTTT. Its translation is CASSPRRGSGNTIYF.

The J gene is TRBJ2-2, the V gene TRBV7-8; no firm D call. V was cut by 5 bases and J by 2 bases, with 15 bases left in between. The CDR3 is 16 amino acids. Germline lookup yields CDR1 SGHVS and CDR2 FQNEAQ. This CDR3 is CASSPWNRANTGELFF. In nucleotides, the CDR3 is TGTGCCAGCAGCCCGTGGAACCGGGCAAACACCGGGGAGCTGTTTTTT. Combining the CDR3 with reference TRBV7-8 and TRBJ2-2 gives the whole variable domain GAGVSQSPRYKVAKRGQDVALRCDPISGHVSLFWYQQALGQGPEFLTYFQNEAQLDKSGLPSDRFFAERPEGSVSTLKIQRTQQEDSAVYLCASSPWNRANTGELFFGEGSRLTVL.

There are a few counts of this clone. The J gene is TRBJ2-3, the V gene TRBV7-2; no reliable D call. The CDR3 totals 13 residues. Between the trimmed V and J ends, which lost 5 bases and 2 bases, there was a span of 8 bases. Germline V gives CDR1 SGHTA, CDR2 FQGNSA. The CDR3 DNA reads as TGTGCCAGCAGCGGCGGATACACAGATACGCAGTATTTT. Its protein is CASSGGYTDTQYF.

The chain is built from TRBV5-1 and TRBJ1-2; 8 nucleotides align to TRBD1. This CDR3 spans 15 amino acids. V was pared by 0 bases and J by 4 bases, with 5 bases of the junction left unmatched. Germline-derived CDR1 and CDR2 are SGHRS and YFSETQ. The CDR3 DNA follows: TGCGCCAGCAGCTTGGAAACAGGGGGAAGCTATGGCTACACCTTC. Its protein is CASSLETGGSYGYTF. Full variable domain (outside the CDR3, taken from reference TRBV5-1 and TRBJ1-2): KAGVTQTPRYLIKTRGQQVTLSCSPISGHRSVSWYQQTPGQGLQFLFEYFSETQRNKGNFPGRFSGRQFSNSRSEMNVSTLELGDSALYLCASSLETGGSYGYTFGSGTRLTVV.

The chain couples TRBV13 to TRBJ2-5; D may correspond to TRBD1 or TRBD2 (5 bases each). The DNA end lines up better with TRBJ2-7; the J call may be wrong. CDR1 and CDR2 from the germline V gene are PRHDT and FYEKMQ (reference sequence). This CDR3 spans 15 amino acids. This chain's CDR3 is CASSLRDGLYYEQYF. In DNA, the CDR3 is TGTGCCAGCAGCTTACGGGACGGATTATACTACGAGCAGTACTTC.

The chain has TRBV6-5 and TRBJ2-7, with TRBD2 identical over 9 bases. CDR3 length equals 16 residues. CDR1 and CDR2 from the germline V gene are MNHEY and SVGAGI. With 0 bases clipped from V and 5 bases from J, the junction kept 8 bases outside the gene matches. Here the CDR3 DNA reads TGTGCCAGCAGTTACTCCCCGGGGCGGGGGGGCAACGAGCAGTACTTC. It translates to CASSYSPGRGGNEQYF.

The chain recombines TRBV2 with TRBJ1-4; D uncertain. This CDR3 spans 12 amino acids. V was cut by 3 bases and J by 6 bases, with 5 bases left in between. Germline lookup yields CDR1 SNHLY and CDR2 FYNNEI. CDR3 loop: CASSDLDEKLFF. The CDR3 DNA is TGTGCCAGCAGTGACCTGGATGAAAAACTGTTTTTT.

The chain carries TRBV19 and TRBJ1-3; 8 nucleotides match TRBD1. Per the germline V gene, CDR1 is LNHDA and CDR2 is SQIVND (reference sequence). This CDR3 contains 15 residues. Losses at the gene ends were 10 bases for V and 5 bases for J; bases not matched to a gene: 13. CDR3 nucleotides: TGTGCCACCAAACGCAGGGGGCAAAGGAGAAACACCATATATTTT. Translated: CATKRRGQRRNTIYF.

The chain recombines TRBV4-1 with TRBJ1-1; TRBD1 agrees at 11 bases. Germline V gives CDR1 MGHRA, CDR2 YSYEKL. Trimming at V came to 4 bases and at J to 5 bases, leaving 6 bases not matched to a gene. This CDR3 is 15 amino acids long. For the CDR3, the DNA is TGCGCCAGCAGCCTAAGGACAGGGGGCAGAACTGAAGCTTTCTTT. Translating it yields CASSLRTGGRTEAFF.